This is a list of T cell receptor beta chains from one sample in a study of blood T cell repertoires in COVID-19. The method was immunoSEQ multiplex PCR; TCRdb's version includes in-frame clones alone and lacks a portion of them. The sample holds around 300,000 clones, around 83% seen once. Sequencing input: peripheral blood. The receptors derive from a man aged 25-45 years with active or convalescent COVID-19. CDR3s include the opening cysteine and the closing phenylalanine or tryptophan. Fields, in order: V gene, J gene, clone size, D gene, CDR3 DNA, CDR3 protein. The D gene is left open where the match is weak. Only part of the rows carry a size: once, few, many, or a class if the clone is expanded.

TRBV7-8,TRBJ1-6,once,TRBD1,TGTGCCAGCAGCCCGGGACAGTGGGGTAATTCACCCCTCCACTTT,CASSPGQWGNSPLHF
TRBV12-3/TRBV12-4,TRBJ2-1,few,-,TGTGCCAGCAGCACAACCAGGGGCAATGAGCAGTTCTTC,CASSTTRGNEQFF
TRBV18,TRBJ2-7,-,-,TGTGCCAGCTCACCACGACCCACAGGCGCAGACGTGAACGAGCAGTACTTC,CASSPRPTGADVNEQYF
TRBV7-2,TRBJ2-4,-,TRBD2,TGTGCCAGCACCAACCCGGCGGGAGCGGGAATAAACATTCAGTACTTC,CASTNPAGAGINIQYF
TRBV2,TRBJ2-3,-,TRBD1,TGTGCCAGCAGTGTATCCGGGCAGGGGGCTGTAGATACGCAGTATTTT,CASSVSGQGAVDTQYF
TRBV19,TRBJ2-5,-,-,TGTGCCAGTAGTATCCCCGCGGGAGAGACCCAGTACTTC,CASSIPAGETQYF
TRBV11-2,TRBJ1-1,-,TRBD1,TGTGCCAGCAGCTTAGTCAGGGGGCCTGTGGGTACTGAAGCTTTCTTT,CASSLVRGPVGTEAFF
TRBV30,TRBJ1-5,-,-,TGTGCCTGGAGCCGGCGGAGGGGTTGGAATCAGCCCCAGCATTTT,CAWSRRRGWNQPQHF
TRBV4-2,TRBJ2-2,-,TRBD2,TGTGCCAGCAGCCAAAGGCTAGCGGGGGCCGCGAACACCGGGGAGCTGTTTTTT,CASSQRLAGAANTGELFF
TRBV30,TRBJ1-1,-,-,TGTGCCTGGAGAGAAGCGGAGAACACTGAAGCTTTCTTT,CAWREAENTEAFF
TRBV19,TRBJ1-2,-,-,TGTGCCAGTAGTACAGCTTACAGGGATGGCTCCTATGGCTACACCTTC,CASSTAYRDGSYGYTF
TRBV3-1/TRBV3-2,TRBJ1-4,once,-,TGTGCCAGCAGCGCTACGGGGGCAACTAATGAAAAACTGTTTTTT,CASSATGATNEKLFF
TRBV11-1,TRBJ1-1,-,-,TGTGCCAGCAGCTTAGTAGGCGGCACTGAAGCTTTCTTT,CASSLVGGTEAFF
TRBV5-1,TRBJ2-5,few,TRBD2,TGCGCCAGCAGCTTGGGGCCGGGAGGGCCCGAAGAGACCCAGTACTTC,CASSLGPGGPEETQYF